This T cell receptor (beta chain) was retrieved from a study of PD-1 blockade in classical Hodgkin lymphoma. Method: immunoSEQ multiplex PCR; TCRdb's copy keeps in-frame clones and lacks some. The repertoire includes approximately 47,000 clones, roughly 88% of them detected once, and about 5.3% sits in the top ten. The time point: newly diagnosed, previously untreated cHL patient sample. The authors compared against newly diagnosed, untreated classical Hodgkin lymphoma PBMCs. Between the trimmed V and J ends, which lost 0 bases and 4 bases, there was a span of 14 bases. The CDR3 is made up of 16 amino acids. The germline CDR1 and CDR2 sequences are SGHRS and YFSETQ. Study outcomes and limitations: Possible causes of repertoire differences, disease activity or prior therapy, remain undefined. Newly diagnosed patients reportedly trailed healthy donors in baseline TCR diversity.

Notes on this clone: The antigen is not known.

Sequencing input: peripheral blood mononuclear cells (PBMCs). This TCR came from a human donor with classical Hodgkin lymphoma. The gene calls are TRBV5-1 and TRBJ2-1; D is tentatively TRBD1 or TRBD2 (5 bases each). The CDR3 region has the DNA TGCGCCAGCAGCTTGGCCGGGGCTAGTGGTTACAATGAGCAGTTCTTC. This sequence encodes CASSLAGASGYNEQFF.